These T cell receptor beta chains were read from a single sample in a study of blood T cell repertoires in COVID-19. Repertoires were generated with immunoSEQ multiplex PCR, while TCRdb's copy carries only in-frame clones and drops some. The data hold 85,000 to 130,000 clones, with approximately 86% observed a single time. The source material was PBMCs or T cells enriched from blood (not recorded which). These receptors originate from a woman in her forties or fifties who had recovered from COVID-19. The CDR3 runs from the conserved cysteine through the conserved F or W. The order of the fields is CDR3 protein, V gene, D gene. D genes are given only for firm matches.

CDR3: CASSPRSRDLRGSTDTQYF; V: TRBV7-8; D: -
CDR3: CASSLAPDSGYTGELFF; V: TRBV7-2; D: -
CDR3: CASLQGAVYNSPLHF; V: TRBV6-5; D: TRBD1
CDR3: CAISESTETSPLHF; V: TRBV10-3; D: -
CDR3: CASSEFTGQENTEAFF; V: TRBV25-1; D: TRBD1
CDR3: CASSVGHRGNSPLHF; V: TRBV9; D: TRBD1
CDR3: CASVAGEQYGYTF; V: TRBV2; D: -
CDR3: CASSLMGRLTTDTQYF; V: TRBV13; D: -
CDR3: CASGQQGTNIQYF; V: TRBV6-5; D: -
CDR3: CASSPQVLAKNIQYF; V: TRBV28; D: -
CDR3: CASRGWRAETQYF; V: TRBV2; D: -
CDR3: CASSSPGTGGSRPQHF; V: TRBV28; D: TRBD1
CDR3: CASHRGFSNQPQHF; V: TRBV27; D: -
CDR3: CASSYPSYEQYF; V: TRBV6-2/TRBV6-3; D: -
CDR3: CASSIWTSGWTSTDTQYF; V: TRBV7-9; D: TRBD2
CDR3: CASSSLKGAAYEQYF; V: TRBV11-2; D: TRBD1
CDR3: CATSREGAGGETQYF; V: TRBV15; D: -
CDR3: CASSERLAGADEQYF; V: TRBV6-2/TRBV6-3; D: TRBD2
CDR3: CASSLRLAGTTGELFF; V: TRBV3-1/TRBV3-2; D: TRBD2
CDR3: CSSRSGGENYGYTF; V: TRBV29-1; D: -
CDR3: CASSVTAGGPTDTQYF; V: TRBV9; D: TRBD2
CDR3: CASSRHFSYRYF; V: TRBV3-1/TRBV3-2; D: -